These 10 T cell receptor beta chains share one sample of origin, sequenced in a study of shared clonotypes between healthy human individuals. Sequencing was performed with immunoSEQ multiplex PCR; in TCRdb, only in-frame clones are kept and a portion is missing. The sample carries some 2,100,000 clones, almost 96% recorded once. The specimen sequenced was naive CD4+ T cells sorted from blood. The subset was: CD45RA+ positively selected. The receptor source for this set is a man younger than 30 in good health.

V gene TRBV28 combines with J gene TRBJ1-1; no definite D call. Germline CDR1 is MDHEN and CDR2 is SYDVKM. Trimming took off 7 bases at V and 5 bases at J, with 11 bases between the two ends. This CDR3 spans 12 amino acids. The CDR3 region is CASTLRETEAFF. CDR3 nucleotides: TGTGCCAGCACCTTGCGGGAGACTGAAGCTTTCTTT.

The rearrangement links TRBV5-1 to TRBJ2-7, with D tentatively TRBD2 (6 bases). CDR3 length equals 15 residues. V was pared by 3 bases and J by 3 bases, with 16 bases between. Germline CDR1 reads SGHRS; CDR2 reads YFSETQ. CDR3 protein: CASSSGGTPSYEQYF. CDR3 in DNA: TGCGCCAGCAGCTCCGGCGGGACCCCGAGCTACGAGCAGTACTTC.

The chain recombines TRBV6-5 with TRBJ1-1, with 7 bases fitting TRBD1. The CDR3 is made up of 13 amino acids. Germline assignment: CDR1 MNHEY and CDR2 SVGAGI. The V gene end was trimmed by 5 bases and the J gene end by 6 bases; junction bases not matched to a gene: 6. The CDR3, as DNA: TGTGCCAGCAGTGCACGACAGGGTTCTGAAGCTTTCTTT. Residues: CASSARQGSEAFF.

For the CDR3, the DNA is TGTGCCAGCATATGGGGGCAACAAGAGACCCAGTACTTC. Its translation is CASIWGQQETQYF. This rearrangement joins TRBV6-1 to TRBJ2-5, with D possibly being TRBD1 (6 bases). Germline V gene data show CDR1 as MNHNS and CDR2 as SASEGT. There are 13 residues in the CDR3. The V end was cut by 7 bases, the J end by 2 bases, with 11 bases between.

The chain employs TRBV6-5 and TRBJ2-3; D is unresolved. CDR1 is MNHEY, CDR2 SVGAGI, per germline. This CDR3 region has 13 residues. V shed 3 bases and J shed 15 bases, with 19 bases lying between them. The CDR3 bases are TGTGCCAGCAGTTATGGCGACCAACGCGCCCAATATTTT. Residues: CASSYGDQRAQYF.

The chain combines TRBV6-5 with TRBJ1-2, with no clear D. The ends were cut back, 2 bases at V and 6 bases at J, with 10 bases in the middle. From germline, CDR1 is MNHEY and CDR2 SVGAGI. The CDR3 totals 13 residues. The CDR3 DNA is TGTGCCAGCAGTTACGGGGTCCTCGATGGCTACACCTTC. Translated, it gives CASSYGVLDGYTF.

This sequence joins TRBV2 and TRBJ2-7, with D unresolved. V was pared by 2 bases and J by 9 bases, with 5 bases between. This CDR3 region has 10 residues. Germline lookup yields CDR1 SNHLY and CDR2 FYNNEI. In DNA, the CDR3 is TGTGCCAGCAGTGAATTCGGGCAGTACTTC. It codes for CASSEFGQYF.

J is TRBJ1-4 and V is TRBV5-4; a possible D gene is TRBD1 (5 bases). This CDR3 spans 15 amino acids. The V end lost 1 base, the J end lost 5 bases, and 12 bases lay between the germline ends. Germline CDR1 is SGHNT and CDR2 is YYREEE (reference sequence). For the CDR3, the DNA is TGTGCCAGCAGCTTGTCCCCGGGGCCGAATGAAAAACTGTTTTTT. Encoded protein: CASSLSPGPNEKLFF.

V is TRBV6-1 and J is TRBJ2-5; D may be TRBD1 or TRBD2 (5 bases each). This CDR3 is built from 11 residues. CDR1 MNHNS and CDR2 SASEGT come from the germline V gene. The V end was cut by 9 bases, the J end by 14 bases, with 19 bases between. As DNA, the CDR3 is TGTGCCAGTTTGATTTCGGGACCGGTTTACTTC. This encodes CASLISGPVYF.

This clone has only one observation. The rearrangement joins TRBV10-1 to TRBJ1-5; the D gene is possibly TRBD1 (5 bases). The CDR3 consists of 12 residues. Between the trimmed V and J ends, which lost 8 bases and 1 base, there was a span of 6 bases. Germline assignment: CDR1 WNHNN and CDR2 SYGVQD (reference sequence). In DNA, the CDR3 is TGCGCCAGCGGGGACAGCAATCAGCCCCAGCATTTT. This sequence encodes CASGDSNQPQHF.